The T cell receptor (beta chain) described here comes from a study of cytomegalovirus exposure and HLA in healthy donors (dated 2017 in TCRdb). General notes on the study: An earlier analysis of roughly 500 of the donors reported 250 to 300 Gb of sequence data and roughly 120 million unique TCR beta sequences obtained from approximately 180 million T cells. Roughly 300 gigabases of sequencing data and tens of millions of unique TCR sequences were included in an early release covering around 600 HLA-typed donors. Among the approximately 430 genotyped donors, approximately 77% belonged to the genetic ancestry cluster associated with self-reported Caucasian donors. The study aimed to test whether cataloging public T cell receptors could reveal signatures of past pathogen exposure. The T cell repertoires of several hundred subjects were profiled by immunosequencing and related to cytomegalovirus serostatus. Besides the first cohort of some 670 subjects, a separate validation cohort made up of 120 different subjects was used. High-throughput TCR immunosequencing, statistical association of individual TCRs with disease status, and machine learning were combined to predict cytomegalovirus infection status. To study patterns of TCR occurrence, a later analysis re-analyzed previously published TCR beta repertoires from around 700 donors and added high-resolution HLA genotyping. Rather than drawing on any new phenotypic data, the later analysis identified candidate immune exposures from TCR beta sequences and the way those sequences occurred across donors. An earlier analysis of 587 of the donors applied high-throughput TCR beta sequencing to assess whether each TCR beta V gene segment acted as functional or pseudogenic. Donor age, sex, ethnicity and CMV serostatus were collected together with the repertoire data. A later genetic analysis took genome-wide SNP genotypes for about 55% of the 666 donors and used that subset as a discovery cohort. All discovery cohort repertoires had been generated on a single sequencing platform. Both class I and class II loci were covered by HLA typing, at four-digit resolution. The number of donors typed differed by locus, with roughly 629-640 for A, B, C, DRB1 and DQB1, around 500 for DQA1, under 610 for DPA1, and some 440 for DPB1. A few DR-DQ haplotypes were handled as single units for association and clustering because linkage in the cohort was strong. On average, roughly 250,000 unique TCR beta nucleotide sequences were sequenced per donor among 350 to 400 genotyped donors of the cohort, with around 19% of those sequences being non-productive.

The V and J ends are trimmed by 5 bases and 0 bases, leaving 13 bases between them. The germline V gene specifies SGHDT as CDR1 and YYEEEE as CDR2. The CDR3 numbers 15 residues from cysteine through phenylalanine. The sequence is cut down to CDR3 DNA, 45 bases in frame from base 1. The cohort was made up of 650 to 700 healthy bone marrow donors. All cohort members were sampled while nominally healthy, although unrecorded immune exposures were likely present. The donor tested CMV seropositive, placing the donor among the 250 to 350 seropositive members of the cohort. A peripheral blood sample was collected from each donor, and TCR beta sequencing was performed on peripheral blood mononuclear cells. The Qiagen DNeasy Blood Extraction Kit was used to extract genomic DNA from the blood cell samples. Library preparation employed the immunoSEQ multiplex PCR assay. For the multiplex PCR, a mixture combining 60 forward primers for TCR Vbeta segments and 13 reverse primers for TCR Jbeta segments was used. The CDR3 region of rearranged TCR beta genes was amplified from genomic DNA with a multiplex PCR assay. On the Illumina HiSeq System, the amplified TCR beta libraries were sequenced as 87-base-pair reads. For the original study's pipeline: A later analysis counted approximately 76 million unique TCR beta chains across the 690 or so repertoires, and 9.5 million to 11 million of these chains were shared by at least two donors. Raw reads were error-corrected and collapsed into unique sequences with a nearest-neighbor algorithm that merged closely related sequences to remove PCR and sequencing errors. Alignment of CDR3 sequences to IMGT reference sequences was used to assign V, D and J gene segments. For a sequence to be retained, at least a six-nucleotide match to both a V gene segment and a J gene segment was required. A rearrangement was called productive if the CDR3 had no stop codons and remained in frame with V and J, and every other rearrangement was called non-productive. CDR3 was defined according to IMGT convention as the region running from the second conserved V-encoded cysteine to the conserved J-encoded phenylalanine. The earlier analysis of 450 to 750 of the donors excluded any sequence lacking an unambiguous match to a single V gene segment. An earlier analysis of fewer than 650 of the donors classified V segments as functional when productive rearrangements were above 56.7% and as segregating when the standard deviation between donors was above 5%. A statistical classification framework was built for diagnosing cytomegalovirus status from the catalog of TCR beta chain sequences. In a later analysis, V and J genes were assigned by comparing TCR nucleotide sequences against IMGT/GENE-DB human TR gene sequences. In a later analysis, CDR3 sequences and most-parsimonious VDJ recombination scenarios were assigned using the TCRdist pipeline. In a later analysis, each TCR beta chain was defined by its CDR3 amino acid sequence together with its V-gene family, and reads without a unique V-gene family were excluded. A later analysis removed over 500 highly shared, low-generation-probability nucleotide sequences to deal with suspected cross-contamination and a sequencing artifact. For each public chain, a later analysis derived a clonal expansion index from normalized ranks of inferred template counts within each repertoire. Generation probabilities in a later analysis came from a VDJ recombination model fitted to out-of-frame rearrangements, and those results were checked against IGoR. In a later analysis, TCR-TCR, TCR-HLA and TCR-CMV co-occurrence was scored with hypergeometric tests, and a repertoire-size bias correction was applied to TCR pairs. False discovery rates were estimated in a later analysis by permuting HLA or CMV assignments 20 times. In a later analysis, co-occurring TCRs were grouped using DBSCAN, with TCRdist sequence similarity added in when clustering inside HLA-allele-positive subsets. Repertoires with fewer than 30,000 or more than 120,000 public chains were left out of co-occurrence clustering, as were about 5 repertoires with anomalous nucleotide sharing. Entries here come from immuneACCESS through TCRdb and include only in-frame sequences with V and J called. Some clones fail to appear in such tables; in the studies checked, an unresolved V gene covers under half of the shortfall, and the cause of the remainder is unknown. Clonal size and the V and J genes are those of that table, whereas D and trimming came from the DNA. The sample table holds tens of thousands of clones, of which 70% to 75% were seen once. 6.2% of the sample lies in the top ten.

What the study reported, not specific to this receptor: A later analysis found that HLA-associated TCR beta chains were more clonally expanded and had lower generation probabilities than equally common non-associated chains. The sequencing pipeline was judged likely to have produced a cluster of highly shared sequence variants as a technical artifact. This cohort had only TCR beta chains sequenced, and the lack of alpha or paired-chain data limited which features could be detected. Because HLA typing was missing for some donors at each locus, association tests included only the typed subset. According to a later genetic analysis, donors in an Asian-associated ancestry cluster had fewer N-insertions in productive TCRs than the roughly 670-donor mean. It was suggested by the authors that the approach could potentially be generalized to other disease states and immunological phenotypes. In vitro tests confirmed that three of the cytomegalovirus-associated TCR beta chains recognize cytomegalovirus antigens. In an earlier analysis of about 540 of the donors, most TCR beta V segments were observed in productive rearrangements about 90% or about 30% of the time, broadly matching IMGT annotations. Fewer than 20 rarely observed V segments, including chromosome 9 orphons, were excluded from the earlier analysis of about 500 of the donors because counts were too low. Linkage disequilibrium might explain the correlated functional status among segregating V segments, but an unknown experimental factor could not be ruled out. According to a later analysis, parvovirus B19, influenza, CMV and Epstein-Barr virus appeared linked to several top co-occurrence clusters. The classifier was reported to diagnose cytomegalovirus status with high specificity and sensitivity in both the original cohort and the validation cohort. Assigning TCR associations to individual alleles was difficult when HLA alleles, especially DR and DQ, strongly co-occurred. A later analysis found that most CMV-associated TCR beta chains appeared HLA-restricted, with HLA associations seemingly driven largely by CMV exposure. The study listed 164 TCR beta chains as associated with cytomegalovirus. A later analysis found that TCR association rates varied across HLA loci, with DRB1 alleles showing the most associated TCRs and HLA-C alleles the fewest. A further reported finding was that TCR beta sequences accurately predicted the HLA-A and HLA-B alleles for most subjects in the first cohort. Roughly uniform sequencing depth across donors was assumed in presence/absence analyses, although this assumption may not hold. In a later genetic analysis, a missense DCLRE1C variant was associated with V-gene and J-gene trimming of TCR beta chains, and the association was replicated in an independent cohort. In a later analysis, 15,000 to 20,000 TCR beta sequences were associated with specific HLA alleles at a false discovery rate of 0.05. The only immune exposure information available for the cohort was CMV serostatus. While some public TCRs were present in many individuals, most TCR sequences turned up only very rarely across donors. Because the 87-base-pair reads could not distinguish some IMGT-functional V segments, including TRBV6-2 and TRBV6-3, those segments were excluded.

On this clone: What this receptor recognizes is not known. There are no base qualities to consult, and no much larger clone falls within one base.

This clonotype was sampled from a woman aged 45-59 years in good health and CMV-seropositive. The sequence joins TRBV5-6 to TRBJ2-3; the D gene is perhaps TRBD1, on 6 matching bases. Sequenced input: PBMCs. Here the CDR3 is given as CASRTGSFSTDTQYF. The DNA reads as follows: TGTGCCAGCAGGACAGGATCCTTTAGCACAGATACGCAGTATTTT.